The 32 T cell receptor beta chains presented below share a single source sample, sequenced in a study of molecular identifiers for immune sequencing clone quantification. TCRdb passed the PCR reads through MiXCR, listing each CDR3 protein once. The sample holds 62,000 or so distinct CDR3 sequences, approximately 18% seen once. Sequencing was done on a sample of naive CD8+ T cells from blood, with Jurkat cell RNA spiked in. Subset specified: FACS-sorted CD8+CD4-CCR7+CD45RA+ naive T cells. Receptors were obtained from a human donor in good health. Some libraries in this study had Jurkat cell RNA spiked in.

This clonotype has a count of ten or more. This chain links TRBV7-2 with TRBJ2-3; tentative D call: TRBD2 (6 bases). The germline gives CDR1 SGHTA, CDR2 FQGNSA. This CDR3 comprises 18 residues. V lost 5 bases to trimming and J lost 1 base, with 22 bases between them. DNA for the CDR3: TGTGCCAGCAGCGAGAGCCGGGACTTTCCCTTGGGCACAGATACGCAGTATTTT. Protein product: CASSESRDFPLGTDTQYF.

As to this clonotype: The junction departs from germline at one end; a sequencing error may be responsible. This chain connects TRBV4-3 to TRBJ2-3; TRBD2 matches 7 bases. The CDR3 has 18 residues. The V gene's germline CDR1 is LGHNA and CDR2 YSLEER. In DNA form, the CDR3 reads TGCGCCAGCAGGCAAGTTCTTTGGTCTAGCGGACCCCCAGATACGCAGTATTTT. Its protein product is CASRQVLWSSGPPDTQYF.

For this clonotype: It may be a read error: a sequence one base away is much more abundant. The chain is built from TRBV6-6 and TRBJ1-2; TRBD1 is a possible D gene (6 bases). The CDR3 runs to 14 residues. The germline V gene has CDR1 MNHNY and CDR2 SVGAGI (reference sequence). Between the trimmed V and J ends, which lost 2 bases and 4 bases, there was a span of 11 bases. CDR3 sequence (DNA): TGTGCCAGCAGTTACACTGGGGGCAGCTATGGCTACACCTTC. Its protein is CASSYTGGSYGYTF.

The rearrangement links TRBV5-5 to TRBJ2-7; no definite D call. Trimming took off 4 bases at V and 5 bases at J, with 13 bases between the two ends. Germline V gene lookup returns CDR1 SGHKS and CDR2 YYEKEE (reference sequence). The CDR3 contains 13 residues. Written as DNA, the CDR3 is TGTGCCAGCAGCCTGAGACGGATTCACGAGCAGTACTTC. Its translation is CASSLRRIHEQYF.

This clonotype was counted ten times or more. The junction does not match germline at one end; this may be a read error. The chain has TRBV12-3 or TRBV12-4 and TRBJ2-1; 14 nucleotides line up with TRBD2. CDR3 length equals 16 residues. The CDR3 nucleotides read TGTGCCAGCAGTCCAAGACTAGCGGGAGGGTACAGTGAGCAGTTCTTC. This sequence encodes CASSPRLAGGYSEQFF.

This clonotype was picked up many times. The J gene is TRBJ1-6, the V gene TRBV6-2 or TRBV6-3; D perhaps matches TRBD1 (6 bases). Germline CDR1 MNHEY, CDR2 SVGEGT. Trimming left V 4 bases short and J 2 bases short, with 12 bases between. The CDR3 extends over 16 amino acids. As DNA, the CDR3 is TGTGCCAGCAGTTCTAACCGGGACACCTATAATTCACCCCTCCACTTT. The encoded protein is CASSSNRDTYNSPLHF.

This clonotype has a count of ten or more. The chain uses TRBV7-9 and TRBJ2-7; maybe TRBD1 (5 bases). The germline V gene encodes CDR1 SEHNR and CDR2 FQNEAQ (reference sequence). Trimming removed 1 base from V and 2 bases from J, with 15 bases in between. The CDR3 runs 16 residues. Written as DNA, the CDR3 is TGTGCCAGCAGCTTAGGAGGAGAAGGGGCGGCCTACGAGCAGTACTTC. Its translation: CASSLGGEGAAYEQYF. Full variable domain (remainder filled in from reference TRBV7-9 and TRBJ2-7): DTGVSQNPRHKITKRGQNVTFRCDPISEHNRLYWYRQTLGQGPEFLTYFQNEAQLEKSRLLSDRFSAERPKGSFSTLEIQRTEQGDSAMYLCASSLGGEGAAYEQYFGPGTRLTVT.

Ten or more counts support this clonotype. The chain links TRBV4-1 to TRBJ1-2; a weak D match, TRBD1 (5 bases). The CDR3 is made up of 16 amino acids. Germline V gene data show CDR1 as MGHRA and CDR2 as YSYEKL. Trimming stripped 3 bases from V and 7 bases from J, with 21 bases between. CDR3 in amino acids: CASSHSKALFGGGYTF. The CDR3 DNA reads TGCGCCAGCAGCCACTCCAAAGCCCTCTTTGGGGGTGGCTACACCTTC.

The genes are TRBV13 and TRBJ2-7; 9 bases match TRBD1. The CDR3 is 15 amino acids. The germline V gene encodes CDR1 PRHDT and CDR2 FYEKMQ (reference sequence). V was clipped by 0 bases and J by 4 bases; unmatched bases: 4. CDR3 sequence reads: CASSLGTGGRYEQYF. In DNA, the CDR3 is TGTGCCAGCAGCTTAGGGACAGGGGGTCGGTACGAGCAGTACTTC.

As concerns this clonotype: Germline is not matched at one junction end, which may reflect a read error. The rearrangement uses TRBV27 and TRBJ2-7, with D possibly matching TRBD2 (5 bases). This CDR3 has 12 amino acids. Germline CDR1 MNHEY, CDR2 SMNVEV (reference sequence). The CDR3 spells CASGLIGGEQYF. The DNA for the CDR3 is TGCGCCAGCGGTTTAATTGGTGGCGAGCAGTACTTC.

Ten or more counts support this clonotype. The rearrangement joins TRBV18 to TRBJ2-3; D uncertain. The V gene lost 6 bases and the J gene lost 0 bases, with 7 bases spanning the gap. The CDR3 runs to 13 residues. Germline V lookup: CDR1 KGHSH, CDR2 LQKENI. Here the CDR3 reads CASSSISTDTQYF. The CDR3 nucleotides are TGTGCCAGCTCCAGCATTAGCACAGATACGCAGTATTTT.

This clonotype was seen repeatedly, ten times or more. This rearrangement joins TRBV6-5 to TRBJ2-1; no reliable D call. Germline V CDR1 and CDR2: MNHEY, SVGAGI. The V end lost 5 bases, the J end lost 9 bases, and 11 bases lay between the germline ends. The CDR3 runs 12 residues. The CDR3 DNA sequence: TGTGCCAGCAGTCATTATCGCGGTGAGCAGTTCTTC. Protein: CASSHYRGEQFF.

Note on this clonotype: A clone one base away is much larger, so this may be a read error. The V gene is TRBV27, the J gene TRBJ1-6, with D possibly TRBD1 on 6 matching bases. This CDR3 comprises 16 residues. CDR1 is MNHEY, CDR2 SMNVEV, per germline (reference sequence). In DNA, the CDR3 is TGTGCCAGCAGTTTATCGGGACACCCATCTAGTTCACCCCTCTACTTT. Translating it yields CASSLSGHPSSSPLYF.

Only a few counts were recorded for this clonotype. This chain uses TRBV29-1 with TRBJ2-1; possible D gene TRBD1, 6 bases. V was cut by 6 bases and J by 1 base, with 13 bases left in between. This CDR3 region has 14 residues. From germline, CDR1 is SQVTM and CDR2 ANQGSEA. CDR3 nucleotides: TGCAGCGTGAGGACAGCAATTTCCTACAATGAGCAGTTCTTC. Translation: CSVRTAISYNEQFF.

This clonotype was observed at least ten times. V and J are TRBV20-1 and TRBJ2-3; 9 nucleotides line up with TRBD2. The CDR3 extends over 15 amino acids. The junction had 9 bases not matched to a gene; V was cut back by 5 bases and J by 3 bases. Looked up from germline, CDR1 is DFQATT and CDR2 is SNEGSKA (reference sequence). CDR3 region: CSAEPAGLATDTQYF. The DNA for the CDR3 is TGCAGTGCTGAACCGGCGGGACTAGCAACAGATACGCAGTATTTT.

This CDR3 reads CASSLTRDSPYEQYF. For the CDR3, the DNA is TGTGCCAGCAGCTTAACCCGGGACAGTCCCTACGAGCAGTACTTC. The J gene is TRBJ2-7, the V gene TRBV7-6; 7 bases line up with TRBD1. V lost 2 bases to trimming and J lost 2 bases; unmatched junction nucleotides: 6. Germline CDR1 SGHVS, CDR2 FNYEAQ. This CDR3 comprises 15 residues.

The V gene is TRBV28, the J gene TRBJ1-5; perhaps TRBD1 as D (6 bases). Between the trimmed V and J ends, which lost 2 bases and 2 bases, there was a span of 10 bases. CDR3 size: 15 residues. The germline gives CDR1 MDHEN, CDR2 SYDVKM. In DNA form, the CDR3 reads TGTGCCAGCAGTTTAGGGGCAGGGGGCAATCAGCCCCAGCATTTT. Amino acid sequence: CASSLGAGGNQPQHF.

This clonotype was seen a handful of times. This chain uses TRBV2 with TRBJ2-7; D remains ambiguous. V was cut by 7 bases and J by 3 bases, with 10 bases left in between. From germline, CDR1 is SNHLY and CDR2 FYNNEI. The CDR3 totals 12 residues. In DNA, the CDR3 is TGTGCCAGCACCGGTCCTCTCTACGAGCAGTACTTC. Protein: CASTGPLYEQYF.

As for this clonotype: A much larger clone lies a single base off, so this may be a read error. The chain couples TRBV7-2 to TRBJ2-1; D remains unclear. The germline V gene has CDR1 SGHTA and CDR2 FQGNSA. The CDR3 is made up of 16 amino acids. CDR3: CASSLNLATAYNKQFF. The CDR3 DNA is TGTGCCAGCAGCTTAAACCTTGCGACGGCCTACAATAAGCAGTTCTTC. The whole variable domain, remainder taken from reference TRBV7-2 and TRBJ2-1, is GAGVSQSPSNKVTEKGKDVELRCDPISGHTALYWYRQSLGQGLEFLIYFQGNSAPDKSGLPSDRFSAERTGGSVSTLTIQRTQQEDSAVYLCASSLNLATAYNKQFFGPGTRLTVL.

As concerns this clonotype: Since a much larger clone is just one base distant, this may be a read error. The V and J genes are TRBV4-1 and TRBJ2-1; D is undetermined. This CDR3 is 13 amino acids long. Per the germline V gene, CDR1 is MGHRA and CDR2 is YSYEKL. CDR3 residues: CASGQGARYRKSF. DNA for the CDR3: TGCGCCAGCGGCCAAGGTGCCAGGTATCGTAAGTCCTTC.

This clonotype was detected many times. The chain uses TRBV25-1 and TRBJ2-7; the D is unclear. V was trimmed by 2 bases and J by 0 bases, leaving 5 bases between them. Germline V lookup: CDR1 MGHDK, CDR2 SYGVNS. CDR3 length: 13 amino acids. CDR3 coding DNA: TGTGCCAGCAGTGAAGCTCACTCCTACGAGCAGTACTTC. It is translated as CASSEAHSYEQYF.

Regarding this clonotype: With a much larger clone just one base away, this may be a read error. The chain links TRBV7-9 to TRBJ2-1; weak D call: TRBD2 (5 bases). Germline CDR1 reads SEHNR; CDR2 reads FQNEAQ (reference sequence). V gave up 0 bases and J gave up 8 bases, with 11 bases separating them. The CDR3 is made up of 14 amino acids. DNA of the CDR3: TGTGCCAGCAGCTTAGCCGTACTAGAGGATGAGCAGTTCTTC. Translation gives CASSLAVLEDEQFF.

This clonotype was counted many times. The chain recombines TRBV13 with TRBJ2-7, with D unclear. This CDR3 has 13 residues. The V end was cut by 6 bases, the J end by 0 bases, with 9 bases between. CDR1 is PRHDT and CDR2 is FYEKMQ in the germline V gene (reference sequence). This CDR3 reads CASSPGRSYEQYF. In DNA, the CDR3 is TGTGCCAGCAGTCCGGGTCGCTCCTACGAGCAGTACTTC.

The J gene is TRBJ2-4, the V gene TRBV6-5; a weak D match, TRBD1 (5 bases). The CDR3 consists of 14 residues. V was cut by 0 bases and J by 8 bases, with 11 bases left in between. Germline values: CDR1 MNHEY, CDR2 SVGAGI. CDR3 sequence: CASSYSGQEDIQYF. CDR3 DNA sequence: TGTGCCAGCAGTTACTCGGGGCAGGAAGACATTCAGTACTTC.

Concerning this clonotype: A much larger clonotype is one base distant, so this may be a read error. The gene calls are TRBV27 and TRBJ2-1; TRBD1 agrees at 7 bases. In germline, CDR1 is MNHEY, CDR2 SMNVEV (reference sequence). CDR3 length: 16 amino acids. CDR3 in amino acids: CVSSPSATGSWNEQFF. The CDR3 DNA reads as TGTGTCAGCAGCCCATCGGCGACAGGGTCTTGGAATGAGCAGTTCTTC.

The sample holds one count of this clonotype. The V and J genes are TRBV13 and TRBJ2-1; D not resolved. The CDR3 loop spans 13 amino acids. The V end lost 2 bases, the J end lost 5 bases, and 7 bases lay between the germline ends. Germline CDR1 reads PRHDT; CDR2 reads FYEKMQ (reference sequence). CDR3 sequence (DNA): TGTGCCAGCAGCTTAAGGATACACAATGAGCAGTTCTTC. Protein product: CASSLRIHNEQFF. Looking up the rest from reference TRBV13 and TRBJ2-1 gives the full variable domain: AAGVIQSPRHLIKEKRETATLKCYPIPRHDTVYWYQQGPGQDPQFLISFYEKMQSDKGSIPDRFSAQQFSDYHSELNMSSLELGDSALYFCASSLRIHNEQFFGPGTRLTVL.

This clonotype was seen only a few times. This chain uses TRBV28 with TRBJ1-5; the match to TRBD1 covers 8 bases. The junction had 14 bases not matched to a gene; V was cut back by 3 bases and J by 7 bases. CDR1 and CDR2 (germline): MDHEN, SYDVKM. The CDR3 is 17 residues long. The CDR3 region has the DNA TGTGCCAGCAGTTTGACTAAGGACAGGGAGTATGGACAGCCCCAGCATTTT. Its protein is CASSLTKDREYGQPQHF.

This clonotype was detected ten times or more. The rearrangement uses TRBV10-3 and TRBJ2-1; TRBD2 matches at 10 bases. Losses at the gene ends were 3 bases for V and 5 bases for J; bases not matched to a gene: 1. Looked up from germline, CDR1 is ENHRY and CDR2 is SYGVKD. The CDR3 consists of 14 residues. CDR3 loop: CAISELAGNNEQFF. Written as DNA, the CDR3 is TGTGCCATCAGTGAACTAGCGGGGAACAATGAGCAGTTCTTC.

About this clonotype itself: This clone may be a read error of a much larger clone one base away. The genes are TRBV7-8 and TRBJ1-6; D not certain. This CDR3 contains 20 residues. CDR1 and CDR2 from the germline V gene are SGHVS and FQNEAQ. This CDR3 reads CASSLAFWTDRSSYHSPLHF. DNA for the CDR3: TGTGCCAGCAGCTTAGCCTTTTGGACTGACCGGAGCTCCTATCATTCACCCCTCCACTTT. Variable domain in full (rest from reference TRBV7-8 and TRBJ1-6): GAGVSQSPRYKVAKRGQDVALRCDPISGHVSLFWYQQALGQGPEFLTYFQNEAQLDKSGLPSDRFFAERPEGSVSTLKIQRTQQEDSAVYLCASSLAFWTDRSSYHSPLHFGNGTRLTVT.

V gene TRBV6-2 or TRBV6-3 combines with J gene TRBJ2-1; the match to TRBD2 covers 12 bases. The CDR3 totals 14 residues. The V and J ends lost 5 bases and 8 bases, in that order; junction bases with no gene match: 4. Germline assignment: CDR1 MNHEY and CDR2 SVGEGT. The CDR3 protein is CASSQTSGSYEQFF. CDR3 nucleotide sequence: TGTGCCAGCAGTCAGACTAGCGGGAGCTATGAGCAGTTCTTC.

This CDR3 reads CASSLGSATPSNEQFF. Written as DNA, the CDR3 is TGTGCCAGCAGCTTGGGTAGCGCCACGCCAAGCAATGAGCAGTTCTTC. The gene calls are TRBV7-9 and TRBJ2-1, with D perhaps matching TRBD2 (5 bases). The V gene lost 3 bases and the J gene lost 6 bases, with 18 bases spanning the gap. CDR1 SEHNR and CDR2 FQNEAQ come from the germline V gene (reference sequence). This CDR3 spans 16 amino acids.

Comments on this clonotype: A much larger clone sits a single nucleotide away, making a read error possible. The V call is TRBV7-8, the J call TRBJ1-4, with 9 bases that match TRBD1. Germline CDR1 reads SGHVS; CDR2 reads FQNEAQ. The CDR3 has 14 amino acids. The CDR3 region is CASSYRGPHEELFF. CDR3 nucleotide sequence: TGTGCCAGCAGCTACAGGGGGCCTCATGAAGAACTGTTTTTT.